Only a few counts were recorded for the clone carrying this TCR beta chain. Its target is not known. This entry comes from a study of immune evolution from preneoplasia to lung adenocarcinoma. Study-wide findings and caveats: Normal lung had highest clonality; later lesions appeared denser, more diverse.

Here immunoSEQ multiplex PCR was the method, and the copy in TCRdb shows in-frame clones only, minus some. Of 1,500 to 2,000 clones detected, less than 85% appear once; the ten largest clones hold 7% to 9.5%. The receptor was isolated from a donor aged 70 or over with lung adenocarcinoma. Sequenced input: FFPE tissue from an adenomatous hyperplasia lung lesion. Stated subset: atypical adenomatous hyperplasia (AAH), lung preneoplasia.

Here the CDR3 reads CASSEPNSQPQHF. CDR3 nucleotides: TGTGCCAGCAGTGAACCTAACTCACAGCCCCAGCATTTT. The chain has TRBV6-1 and TRBJ1-5; no clear D gene. Germline loops: CDR1 MNHNS, CDR2 SASEGT. The CDR3 loop spans 13 amino acids. The V end was cut by 2 bases, the J end by 7 bases, with 9 bases between.